The T cell receptor (beta chain) described here comes from a study of T cell responses to AZD1222 COVID-19 vaccine. Whole-study results and caveats: Most donors were white British and more were female, and clonal diversity was possibly underestimated. Baseline seropositivity characterized only a handful of AZD1222 recipients.

Worth noting for this clone: What it binds is not known.

The repertoire was sequenced with immunoSEQ multiplex PCR; TCRdb's copy has only in-frame clones and lacks some. The sample records some 170,000 clones, 85% to 90% being singletons. This TCR derives from an adult in good health. The material sequenced was peripheral blood, taken on day 0 of AZD1222 vaccination.

The CDR3 here is CAWSGLNTEAFF. DNA of the CDR3: TGTGCCTGGAGTGGGCTGAACACTGAAGCTTTCTTT. V is TRBV30 and J is TRBJ1-1, with unresolved D. The CDR3 is 12 residues long. Germline V gene data show CDR1 as GTSNPN and CDR2 as SVGIG (reference sequence). V lost 1 base and J lost 0, with 3 bases in between.